The 13 T cell receptor beta chains given below trace back to one sample, sequenced in a study of regulatory T cells in long-lasting Graves disease. Construction of the TCR beta libraries employed iRepertoire HTBI primers in conjunction with Arm-PCR of CDR3 regions. TCRdb called the multiplex PCR reads again in MiXCR, with one record for every CDR3 protein. Of roughly 380,000 distinct CDR3 sequences listed, roughly 17% are singletons. As for time point: newly diagnosed GD, antithyroid drugs for less than 3 months. PBMC RNA was the source of the TCR library. These data were also filed under a second study, of T cells in Graves' hyperthyroidism and ophthalmopathy.

This material consisted of peripheral blood mononuclear cells (PBMCs), taken at new diagnosis, from a patient treated with antithyroid drugs. These receptors originate from a middle-aged man with Graves disease.

The chain employs TRBV20-1 and TRBJ1-1, with 9 bases identical to TRBD1. J gave up 4 bases and V 6 bases, and 6 bases lay outside the gene matches. CDR1 DFQATT and CDR2 SNEGSKA come from the germline V gene (reference sequence). This CDR3 comprises 13 residues. The CDR3 protein is CSAGRDRATEAFF. The CDR3 region has the DNA TGCAGTGCCGGACGGGACAGGGCCACTGAAGCTTTCTTT.

The chain joins TRBV7-2 to TRBJ1-4; no firm D call. Trimming took 8 bases from V and 3 from J, leaving 19 bases between them. In germline, CDR1 is SGHTA, CDR2 FQGNSA. The CDR3 has 16 residues. The CDR3 nucleotides read TGTGCCAGCGGTAGTGGCAGCGGTCTTTCTAATGAAAAACTGTTTTTT. It translates to CASGSGSGLSNEKLFF.

In this sample, this clonotype turned up a few times. This chain uses TRBV5-5 with TRBJ2-2, with D tentatively TRBD1 or TRBD2 (5 bases each). This CDR3 region has 16 residues. Germline CDR1 and CDR2: SGHKS and YYEKEE (reference sequence). Deletions cut 1 base from V and 7 bases from J, with 17 bases between. This chain's CDR3 is CASSLSWGSSGGELFF. Here the CDR3 DNA reads TGTGCCAGCAGCTTGTCGTGGGGGTCGTCAGGCGGGGAGCTGTTTTTT.

The chain joins TRBV10-3 to TRBJ1-6, with a weak D call TRBD1 (6 bases). The ends were cut back, 6 bases at V and 6 bases at J, with 18 bases in the middle. In germline, CDR1 is ENHRY, CDR2 SYGVKD. The CDR3 covers 16 residues. The CDR3 DNA sequence: TGTGCCATCAGGAGTGGTAATCCAGGGGTTAATTCACCCCTCCACTTT. Its translation: CAIRSGNPGVNSPLHF.

There are many counts of this clonotype. V usage is TRBV18 and J usage is TRBJ2-2; a possible D gene is TRBD2 (7 bases). V was shortened by 3 bases and J by 3 bases, with 14 bases between the two germline ends. CDR1 is KGHSH, CDR2 LQKENI, per germline. This CDR3 is built from 16 residues. CDR3 amino acids: CASSPRAGADTGELFF. The CDR3 DNA sequence: TGTGCCAGCTCACCTAGGGCGGGGGCCGACACCGGGGAGCTGTTTTTT.

This clonotype was observed at least ten times. The V and J genes are TRBV18 and TRBJ2-3; D ambiguous. Trimming removed 3 bases at V and 6 bases at J, with 10 bases between. Germline loops: CDR1 KGHSH, CDR2 LQKENI. The CDR3 runs 13 residues. This chain's CDR3 is CASSPISGDTQYF. CDR3 bases: TGTGCCAGCTCACCCATTTCCGGGGATACGCAGTATTTT.

This clonotype has at least ten counts. The chain links TRBV2 to TRBJ1-5, with D unclear. Germline-derived CDR1 and CDR2 are SNHLY and FYNNEI. The V and J ends lost 5 bases and 0 bases respectively, with 11 bases between them. The CDR3 has 15 amino acids. DNA for the CDR3: TGTGCCAGCAGTACCTTTGGTTCTAGCAATCAGCCCCAGCATTTT. Its translation is CASSTFGSSNQPQHF.

This sequence joins TRBV10-3 and TRBJ1-2; no firm D call. The CDR3 has 14 residues. Germline CDR1 is ENHRY and CDR2 is SYGVKD. V was trimmed by 6 bases and J by 5 bases, leaving 16 bases between them. Here the CDR3 DNA reads TGTGCCATCAGAGCTGGACCCCGGCTGTATGGCTACACCTTC. Protein product: CAIRAGPRLYGYTF.

This clonotype came up many times. V is TRBV15 and J is TRBJ2-7, with unresolved D. Germline lookup yields CDR1 LNHNV and CDR2 YYDKDF (reference sequence). V lost 1 base and J lost 7, with 8 bases in between. There are 12 residues in the CDR3. The DNA of the CDR3 is TGTGCCACCAGCAGAGCTCTGGGGGAGCAGTACTTC. Translated: CATSRALGEQYF.

At least ten counts were recorded for this clonotype. The CDR3 bases are TGTGCCAGCAGCTTCGGCATAATGAACACTGAAGCTTTCTTT. It codes for CASSFGIMNTEAFF. The chain joins TRBV7-6 to TRBJ1-1, with unresolved D. V was shortened by 3 bases and J by 0 bases, with 8 bases between the two germline ends. CDR1 and CDR2 from the germline V gene are SGHVS and FNYEAQ. CDR3 size: 14 residues. Combining the CDR3 with reference TRBV7-6 and TRBJ1-1 gives the whole variable domain GAGVSQSPRYKVTKRGQDVALRCDPISGHVSLYWYRQALGQGPEFLTYFNYEAQQDKSGLPNDRFSAERPEGSISTLTIQRTEQRDSAMYRCASSFGIMNTEAFFGQGTRLTVV.

The J gene is TRBJ1-3, the V gene TRBV28; D may be TRBD1 (6 bases). Germline CDR1 reads MDHEN; CDR2 reads SYDVKM. The CDR3 sequence is 14 residues long. Trimming took off 5 bases at V and 2 bases at J, with 10 bases between the two ends. CDR3 sequence (DNA): TGTGCCAGCAGTAAGGGGGGGACTGGAAACACCATATATTTT. Translated: CASSKGGTGNTIYF.

This clonotype has ten or more counts. V is TRBV5-1 and J is TRBJ2-3, with a weak D call TRBD1 (6 bases). Germline V gene data show CDR1 as SGHRS and CDR2 as YFSETQ. Trimming took off 5 bases at V and 1 base at J, with 11 bases between the two ends. The CDR3 sequence is 14 residues long. The CDR3 coding sequence is TGCGCCAGCAGGGACGCAGGGGGCACAGATACGCAGTATTTT. It translates to CASRDAGGTDTQYF.

This clonotype was observed a handful of times. This chain uses TRBV6-2 or TRBV6-3 with TRBJ2-2; 8 bases fit TRBD1. V dropped 6 bases and J dropped 3; count of bases not matched to a gene: 12. The CDR3 consists of 17 residues. CDR1 and CDR2 (germline): MNHEY, SVGEGT. The CDR3 loop reads CASSLLGGQGDTGELFF. CDR3 bases: TGTGCCAGCAGCTTGCTCGGTGGACAGGGCGACACCGGGGAGCTGTTTTTT.